The 6 T cell receptor beta chains given below trace back to one sample, sequenced in a study of cytomegalovirus exposure and HLA in healthy donors. PCR amplification relied on 60 Vbeta primers (plus 13 Jbeta primers). Sequencing used immunoSEQ multiplex PCR; TCRdb keeps in-frame clones, though not all of them. In all, the sample yields about 54,000 clones. Sample: PBMCs. The receptors here all came from a woman between 40 and 55 years old in good health and CMV-seronegative.

The genes are TRBV27 and TRBJ2-7; perhaps TRBD1 as D (5 bases). Trimming removed 5 bases from V and 1 base from J, with 21 bases in between. The CDR3 covers 17 residues. Germline V gene sequence: CDR1 MNHEY, CDR2 SMNVEV (reference sequence). CDR3 sequence: CASSLTLTGLGSYEQYF. The CDR3 DNA follows: TGTGCCAGCAGTCTTACCCTAACAGGCCTGGGATCCTACGAGCAGTACTTC.

V and J are TRBV28 and TRBJ2-7; D may be TRBD1 (6 bases). The CDR3 has 14 amino acids. The V gene's germline CDR1 is MDHEN and CDR2 SYDVKM. Trimming shortened V by 2 bases and J by 3 bases, and 11 bases separated the two germline ends. The CDR3 protein is CASSLSTGIYEQYF. The CDR3 nucleotides are TGTGCCAGCAGTTTAAGCACAGGGATCTACGAGCAGTACTTC.

The rearrangement uses TRBV7-2 and TRBJ1-5; 10 bases map to TRBD1. Germline V CDR1 and CDR2: SGHTA, FQGNSA. V lost 3 bases, J lost 6 bases, and 2 bases stayed unmatched. This CDR3 region has 14 residues. The CDR3 spells CASSFGQGGQPQHF. CDR3 sequence (DNA): TGTGCCAGCAGCTTCGGACAGGGGGGTCAGCCCCAGCATTTT.

The rearrangement uses TRBV5-1 and TRBJ1-4; a weak D match, TRBD1 (6 bases). CDR1 is SGHRS and CDR2 is YFSETQ in the germline V gene. CDR3 size: 15 residues. Trimming pared 0 bases from V and 1 base from J, leaving 7 bases between. CDR3 region: CASSLGTVTNEKLFF. CDR3 nucleotides: TGCGCCAGCAGCTTGGGGACAGTAACTAATGAAAAACTGTTTTTT.

V is TRBV18 and J is TRBJ2-7; 10 bases agree with TRBD1. There are 17 residues in the CDR3. V lost 2 bases, J lost 0 bases, and 7 bases stayed unmatched. The germline V gene encodes CDR1 KGHSH and CDR2 LQKENI. The CDR3 nucleotides read TGTGCCAGCTCACCAAGGCAAGGGGACAGGGGCTCCTACGAGCAGTACTTC. Its translation: CASSPRQGDRGSYEQYF.

V gene TRBV11-2 combines with J gene TRBJ2-3; D is perhaps TRBD1 (5 bases). Trimming cost V 0 bases and J 4 bases, with 11 bases left between them. The V gene's germline CDR1 is SGHAT and CDR2 FQNNGV. The CDR3 has 15 residues. The DNA for the CDR3 is TGTGCCAGCAGCTTAGAAACCCAGGGCGCAGATACGCAGTATTTT. Translating gives CASSLETQGADTQYF. Looking up the rest from reference TRBV11-2 and TRBJ2-3 gives the full variable domain: EAGVAQSPRYKIIEKRQSVAFWCNPISGHATLYWYQQILGQGPKLLIQFQNNGVVDDSQLPKDRFSAERLKGVDSTLKIQPAKLEDSAVYLCASSLETQGADTQYFGPGTRLTVL.